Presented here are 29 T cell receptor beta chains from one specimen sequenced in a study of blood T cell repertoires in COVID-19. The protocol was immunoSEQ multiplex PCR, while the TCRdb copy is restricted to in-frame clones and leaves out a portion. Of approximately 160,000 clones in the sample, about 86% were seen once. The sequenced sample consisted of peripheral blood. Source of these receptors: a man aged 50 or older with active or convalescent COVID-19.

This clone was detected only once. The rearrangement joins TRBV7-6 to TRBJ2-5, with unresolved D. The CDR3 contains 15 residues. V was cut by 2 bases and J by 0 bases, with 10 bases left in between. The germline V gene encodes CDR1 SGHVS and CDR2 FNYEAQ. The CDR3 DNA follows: TGTGCCAGCAGCTTAAATACAGTATACCAAGAGACCCAGTACTTC. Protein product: CASSLNTVYQETQYF.

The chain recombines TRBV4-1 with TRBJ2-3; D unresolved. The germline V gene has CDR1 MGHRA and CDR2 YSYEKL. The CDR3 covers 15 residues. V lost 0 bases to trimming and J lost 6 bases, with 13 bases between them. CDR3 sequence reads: CASSQEGTSGDTQYF. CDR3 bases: TGCGCCAGCAGCCAAGAGGGTACATCGGGTGATACGCAGTATTTT.

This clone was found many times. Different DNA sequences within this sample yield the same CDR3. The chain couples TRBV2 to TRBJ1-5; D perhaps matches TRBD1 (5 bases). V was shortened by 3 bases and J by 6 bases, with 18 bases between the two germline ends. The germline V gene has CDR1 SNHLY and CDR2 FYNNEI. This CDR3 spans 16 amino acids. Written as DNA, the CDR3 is TGTGCCAGCAGTGATGTTGGGGGGGGGTCATTTCAGCCCCAGCATTTT. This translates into CASSDVGGGSFQPQHF.

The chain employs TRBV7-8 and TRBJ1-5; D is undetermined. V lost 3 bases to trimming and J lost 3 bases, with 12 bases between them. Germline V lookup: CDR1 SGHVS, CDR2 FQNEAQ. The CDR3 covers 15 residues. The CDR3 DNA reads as TGTGCCAGCAGCTTCGCCAGAACGTTCAATCAGCCCCAGCATTTT. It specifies CASSFARTFNQPQHF. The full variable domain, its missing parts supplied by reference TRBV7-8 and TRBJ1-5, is GAGVSQSPRYKVAKRGQDVALRCDPISGHVSLFWYQQALGQGPEFLTYFQNEAQLDKSGLPSDRFFAERPEGSVSTLKIQRTQQEDSAVYLCASSFARTFNQPQHFGDGTRLSIL.

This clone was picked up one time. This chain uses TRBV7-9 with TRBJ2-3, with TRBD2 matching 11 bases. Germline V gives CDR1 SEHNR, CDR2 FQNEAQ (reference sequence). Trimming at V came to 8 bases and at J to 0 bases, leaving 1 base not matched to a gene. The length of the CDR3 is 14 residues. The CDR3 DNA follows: TGTGCCAGCTGGACTAGCGGGAGCACAGATACGCAGTATTTT. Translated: CASWTSGSTDTQYF. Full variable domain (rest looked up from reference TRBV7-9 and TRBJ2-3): DTGVSQNPRHKITKRGQNVTFRCDPISEHNRLYWYRQTLGQGPEFLTYFQNEAQLEKSRLLSDRFSAERPKGSFSTLEIQRTEQGDSAMYLCASWTSGSTDTQYFGPGTRLTVL.

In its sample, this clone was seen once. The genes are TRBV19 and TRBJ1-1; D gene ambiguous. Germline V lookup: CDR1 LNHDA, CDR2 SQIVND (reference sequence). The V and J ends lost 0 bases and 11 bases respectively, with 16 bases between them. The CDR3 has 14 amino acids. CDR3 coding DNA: TGTGCCAGTAGTATAGAGGGAGGGCCGTGGGATGCTTTCTTT. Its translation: CASSIEGGPWDAFF.

CDR3 amino acids: CASTQAVLAGELFF. The DNA of the CDR3 is TGTGCCAGCACCCAGGCTGTGCTCGCCGGGGAGCTGTTTTTT. The chain recombines TRBV6-6 with TRBJ2-2; no reliable D call. The V gene's germline CDR1 is MNHNY and CDR2 SVGAGI (reference sequence). V was pared by 7 bases and J by 6 bases, with 15 bases between. This CDR3 region has 14 residues.

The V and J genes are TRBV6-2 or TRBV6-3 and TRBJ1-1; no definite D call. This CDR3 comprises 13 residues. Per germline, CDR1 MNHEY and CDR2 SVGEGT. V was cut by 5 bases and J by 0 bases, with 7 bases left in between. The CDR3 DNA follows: TGTGCCAGCAGTATGACACTGAACACTGAAGCTTTCTTT. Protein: CASSMTLNTEAFF.

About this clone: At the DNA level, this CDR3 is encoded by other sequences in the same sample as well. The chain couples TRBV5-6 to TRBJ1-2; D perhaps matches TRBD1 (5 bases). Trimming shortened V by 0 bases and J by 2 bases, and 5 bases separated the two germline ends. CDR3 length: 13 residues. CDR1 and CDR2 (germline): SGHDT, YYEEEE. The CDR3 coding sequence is TGTGCCAGCAGCTTGGGACAGAACTATGGCTACACCTTC. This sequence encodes CASSLGQNYGYTF.

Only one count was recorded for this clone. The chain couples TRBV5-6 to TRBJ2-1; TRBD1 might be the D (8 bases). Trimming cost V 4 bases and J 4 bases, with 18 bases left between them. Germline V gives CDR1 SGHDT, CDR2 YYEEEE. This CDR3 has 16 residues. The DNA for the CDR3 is TGTGCCAGCAGCAGCGGGGACAGGCCATTATACAATGAGCAGTTCTTC. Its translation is CASSSGDRPLYNEQFF.

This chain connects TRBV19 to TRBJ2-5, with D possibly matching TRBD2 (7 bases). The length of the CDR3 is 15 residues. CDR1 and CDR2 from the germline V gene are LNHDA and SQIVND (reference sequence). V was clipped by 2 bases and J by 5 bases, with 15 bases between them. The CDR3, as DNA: TGTGCCAGTAGTATATCGGGGGGCTGGGTGGAGACCCAGTACTTC. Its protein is CASSISGGWVETQYF.

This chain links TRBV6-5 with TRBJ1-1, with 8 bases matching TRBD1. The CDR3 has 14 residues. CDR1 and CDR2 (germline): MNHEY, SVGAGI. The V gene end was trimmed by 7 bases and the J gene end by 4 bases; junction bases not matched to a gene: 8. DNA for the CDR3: TGTGCCAGCACCCGACAGGGGCGATCCACTGAAGCTTTCTTT. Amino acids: CASTRQGRSTEAFF.

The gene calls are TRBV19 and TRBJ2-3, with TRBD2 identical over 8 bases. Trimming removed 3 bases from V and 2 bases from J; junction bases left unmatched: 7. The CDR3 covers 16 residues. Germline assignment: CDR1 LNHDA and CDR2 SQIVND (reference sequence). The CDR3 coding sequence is TGTGCCAGTAGTATGGCCGGGGGGGGAACCACAGATACGCAGTATTTT. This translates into CASSMAGGGTTDTQYF.

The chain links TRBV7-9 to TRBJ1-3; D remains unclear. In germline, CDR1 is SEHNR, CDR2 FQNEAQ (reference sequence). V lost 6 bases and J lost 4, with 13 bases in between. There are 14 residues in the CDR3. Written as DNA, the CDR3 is TGTGCCAGCAGGGCAGTAACAATGGGAAACACCATATATTTT. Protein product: CASRAVTMGNTIYF.

The CDR3 sequence is CASSPQRGRNEQFF. The DNA for the CDR3 is TGTGCCAGCAGCCCCCAGCGGGGAAGAAATGAGCAGTTCTTC. The rearrangement uses TRBV3-1 (or the pseudogene TRBV3-2) and TRBJ2-1, with 7 bases lining up with TRBD2. Germline V gene lookup returns CDR1 LGHDT and CDR2 YNNKEL (reference sequence). The trim removed 4 bases at V and 7 bases at J, leaving 7 bases unmatched. CDR3 length equals 14 residues.

The CDR3: CRADCQETQYF. CDR3 DNA sequence: TGCAGGGCGGACTGCCAAGAGACCCAGTACTTC. The V and J genes are TRBV20-1 and TRBJ2-5; a weak D match, TRBD2 (5 bases). The V gene's germline CDR1 is DFQATT and CDR2 SNEGSKA (reference sequence). The CDR3 sequence is 11 residues long.

The DNA for the CDR3 is TGTGCCTGGAGTGCGGGATCTGATGGTACCGGGACTAGCGGGGACATATACAATGAGCAGTTCTTC. Amino acids: CAWSAGSDGTGTSGDIYNEQFF. The chain uses TRBV30 and TRBJ2-1; 13 bases are shared with TRBD2. V was clipped by 1 base and J by 4 bases; unmatched bases: 22. The germline CDR1 and CDR2 sequences are GTSNPN and SVGIG (reference sequence). The CDR3 has 22 amino acids.

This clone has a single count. The CDR3 loop is CASSQVAGTGYDYGYTF. In nucleotides, the CDR3 is TGCGCCAGCAGCCAAGTAGCCGGGACAGGGTATGACTATGGCTACACCTTC. V and J are TRBV4-3 and TRBJ1-2; 9 bases line up with TRBD1. In germline, CDR1 is LGHNA, CDR2 YSLEER. CDR3 length equals 17 residues. The V segment lost 1 base and the J segment 3 bases; nucleotides outside the gene matches: 9.

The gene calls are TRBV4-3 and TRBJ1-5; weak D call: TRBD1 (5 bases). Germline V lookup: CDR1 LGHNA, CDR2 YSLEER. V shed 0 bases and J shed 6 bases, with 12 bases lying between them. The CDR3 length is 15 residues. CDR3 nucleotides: TGCGCCAGCAGCCAAGACAGGGCGGTAAGTCAGCCCCAGCATTTT. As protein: CASSQDRAVSQPQHF.

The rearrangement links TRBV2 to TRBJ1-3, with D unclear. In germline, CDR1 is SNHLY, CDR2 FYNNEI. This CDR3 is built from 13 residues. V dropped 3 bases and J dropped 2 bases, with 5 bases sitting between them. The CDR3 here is CASSDSPGNTIYF. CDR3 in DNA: TGTGCCAGCAGTGACAGTCCTGGAAACACCATATATTTT.

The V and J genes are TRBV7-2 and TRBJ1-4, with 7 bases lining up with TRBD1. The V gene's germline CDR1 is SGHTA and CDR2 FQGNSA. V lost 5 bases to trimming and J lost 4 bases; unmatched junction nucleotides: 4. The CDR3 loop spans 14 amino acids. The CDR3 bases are TGTGCCAGCAGCCCGGACAGGCGTAATGAAAAACTGTTTTTT. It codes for CASSPDRRNEKLFF.

CDR3 sequence reads: CASSQSLYGYTF. CDR3 bases: TGTGCCAGTAGTCAGTCTCTCTATGGCTACACCTTC. The chain recombines TRBV19 with TRBJ1-2; D is unresolved. The length of the CDR3 is 12 residues. The germline gives CDR1 LNHDA, CDR2 SQIVND (reference sequence). Between the trimmed V and J ends, which lost 5 bases and 4 bases, there was a span of 8 bases.

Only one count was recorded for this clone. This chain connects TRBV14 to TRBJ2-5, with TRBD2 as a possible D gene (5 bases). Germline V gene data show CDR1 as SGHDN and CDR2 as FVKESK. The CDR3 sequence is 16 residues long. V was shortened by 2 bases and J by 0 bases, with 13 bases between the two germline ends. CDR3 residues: CASSQLAGRDQETQYF. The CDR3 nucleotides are TGTGCCAGCAGCCAACTCGCGGGTAGGGACCAAGAGACCCAGTACTTC.

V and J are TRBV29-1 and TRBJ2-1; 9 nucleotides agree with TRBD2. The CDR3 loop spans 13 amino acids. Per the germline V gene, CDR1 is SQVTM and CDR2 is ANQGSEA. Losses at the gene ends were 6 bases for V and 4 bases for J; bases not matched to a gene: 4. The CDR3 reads CSVNSGSYNEQFF. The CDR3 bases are TGCAGCGTGAATAGCGGGAGTTACAATGAGCAGTTCTTC.

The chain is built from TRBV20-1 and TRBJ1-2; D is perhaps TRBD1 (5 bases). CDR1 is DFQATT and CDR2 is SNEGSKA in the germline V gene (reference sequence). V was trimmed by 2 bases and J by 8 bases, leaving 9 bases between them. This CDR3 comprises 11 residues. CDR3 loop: CSARLRGGYTF. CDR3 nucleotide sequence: TGCAGTGCTAGACTAAGGGGAGGCTACACCTTC.

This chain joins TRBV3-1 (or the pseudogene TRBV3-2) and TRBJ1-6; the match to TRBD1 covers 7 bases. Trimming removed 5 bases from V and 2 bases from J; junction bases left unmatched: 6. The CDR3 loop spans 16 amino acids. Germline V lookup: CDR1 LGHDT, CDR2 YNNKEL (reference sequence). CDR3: CASSTGQVTYNSPLHF. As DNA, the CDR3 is TGTGCCAGCAGCACCGGACAGGTTACCTATAATTCACCCCTCCACTTT.

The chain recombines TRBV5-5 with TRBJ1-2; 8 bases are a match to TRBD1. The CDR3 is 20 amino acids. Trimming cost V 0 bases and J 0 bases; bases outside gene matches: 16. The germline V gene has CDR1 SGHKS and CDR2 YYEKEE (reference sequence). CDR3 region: CASSLGLRGRYQLANYGYTF. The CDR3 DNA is TGTGCCAGCAGCTTGGGCCTCAGGGGGCGATACCAGTTAGCTAACTATGGCTACACCTTC. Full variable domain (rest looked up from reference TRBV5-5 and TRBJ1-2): DAGVTQSPTHLIKTRGQQVTLRCSPISGHKSVSWYQQVLGQGPQFIFQYYEKEERGRGNFPDRFSARQFPNYSSELNVNALLLGDSALYLCASSLGLRGRYQLANYGYTFGSGTRLTVV.

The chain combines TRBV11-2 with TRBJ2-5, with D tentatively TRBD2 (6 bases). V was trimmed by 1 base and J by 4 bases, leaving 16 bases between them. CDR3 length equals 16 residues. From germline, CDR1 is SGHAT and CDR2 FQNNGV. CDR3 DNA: TGTGCCAGCAGCTTAGTTTCGGCGGGATGGGGAGAGACCCAGTACTTC. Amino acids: CASSLVSAGWGETQYF.

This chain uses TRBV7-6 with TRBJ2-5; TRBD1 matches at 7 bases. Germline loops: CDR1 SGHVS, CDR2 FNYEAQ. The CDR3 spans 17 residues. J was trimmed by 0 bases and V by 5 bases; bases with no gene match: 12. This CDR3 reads CASSGPPGGVYQETQYF. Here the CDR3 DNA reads TGTGCCAGCAGCGGGCCCCCAGGGGGAGTATACCAAGAGACCCAGTACTTC.